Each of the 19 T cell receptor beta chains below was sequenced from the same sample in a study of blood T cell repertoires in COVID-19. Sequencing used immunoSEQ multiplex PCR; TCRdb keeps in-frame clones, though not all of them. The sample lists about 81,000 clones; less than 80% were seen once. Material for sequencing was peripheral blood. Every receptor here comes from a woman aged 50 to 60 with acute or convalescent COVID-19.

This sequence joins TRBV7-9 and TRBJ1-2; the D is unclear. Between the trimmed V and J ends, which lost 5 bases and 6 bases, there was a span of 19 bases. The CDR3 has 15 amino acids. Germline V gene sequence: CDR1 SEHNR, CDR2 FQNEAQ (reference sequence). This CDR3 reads CASSPPSVRSHGYTF. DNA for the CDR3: TGTGCCAGCAGCCCGCCGAGCGTACGGAGCCATGGCTACACCTTC.

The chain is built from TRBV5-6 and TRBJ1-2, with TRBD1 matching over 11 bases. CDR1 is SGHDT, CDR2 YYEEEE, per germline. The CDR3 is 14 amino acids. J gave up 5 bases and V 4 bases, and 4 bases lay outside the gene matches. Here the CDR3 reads CASSRDRGRYGYTF. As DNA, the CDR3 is TGTGCCAGCAGCCGGGACAGGGGGAGGTATGGCTACACCTTC.

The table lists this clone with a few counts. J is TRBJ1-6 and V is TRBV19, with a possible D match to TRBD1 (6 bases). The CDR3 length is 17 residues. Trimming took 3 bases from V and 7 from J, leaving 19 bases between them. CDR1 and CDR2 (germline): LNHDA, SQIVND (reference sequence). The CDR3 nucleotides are TGTGCCAGTAGTATCCGTCCGGGGGGCAGAAGGAATTCACCCCTCCACTTT. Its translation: CASSIRPGGRRNSPLHF.

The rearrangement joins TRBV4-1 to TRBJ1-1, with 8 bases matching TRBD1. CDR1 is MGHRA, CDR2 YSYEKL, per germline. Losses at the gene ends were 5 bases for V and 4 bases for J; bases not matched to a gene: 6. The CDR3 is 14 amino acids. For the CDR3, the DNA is TGCGCCAGCAGCACCCGGACAGGGCCCACTGAAGCTTTCTTT. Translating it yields CASSTRTGPTEAFF.

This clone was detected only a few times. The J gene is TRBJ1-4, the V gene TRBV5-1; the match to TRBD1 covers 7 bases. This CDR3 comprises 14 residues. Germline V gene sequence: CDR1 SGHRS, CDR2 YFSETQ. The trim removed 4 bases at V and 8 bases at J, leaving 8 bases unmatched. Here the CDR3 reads CASSPSGGGEKLFF. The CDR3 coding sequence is TGCGCCAGCAGCCCGTCAGGGGGTGGGGAAAAACTGTTTTTT.

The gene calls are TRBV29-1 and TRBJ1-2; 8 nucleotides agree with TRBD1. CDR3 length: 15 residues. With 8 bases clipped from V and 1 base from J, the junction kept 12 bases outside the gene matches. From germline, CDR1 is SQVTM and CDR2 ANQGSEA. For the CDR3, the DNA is TGCAGCATCTGGGGGACAGGACAAAATAACTATGGCTACACCTTC. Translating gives CSIWGTGQNNYGYTF.

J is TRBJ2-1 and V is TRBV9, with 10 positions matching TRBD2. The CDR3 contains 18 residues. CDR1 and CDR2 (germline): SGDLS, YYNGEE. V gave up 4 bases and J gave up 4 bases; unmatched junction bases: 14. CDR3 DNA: TGTGCCAGCAGCCCCTCCCCCGGAGGTAGCGGGGGGTACAATGAGCAGTTCTTC. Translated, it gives CASSPSPGGSGGYNEQFF.

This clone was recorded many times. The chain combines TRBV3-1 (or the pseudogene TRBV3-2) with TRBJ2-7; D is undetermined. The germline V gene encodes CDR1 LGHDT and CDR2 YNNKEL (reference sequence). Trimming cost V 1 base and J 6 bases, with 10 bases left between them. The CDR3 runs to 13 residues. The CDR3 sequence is CASSQVDNGEQYF. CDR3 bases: TGTGCCAGCAGCCAAGTTGACAATGGCGAGCAGTACTTC.

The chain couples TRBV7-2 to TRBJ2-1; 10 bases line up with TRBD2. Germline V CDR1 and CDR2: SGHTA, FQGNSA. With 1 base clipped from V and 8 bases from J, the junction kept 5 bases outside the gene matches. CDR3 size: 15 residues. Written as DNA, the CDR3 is TGTGCCAGCAGCTTAGAATTGGGACTAGCGTATGAGCAGTTCTTC. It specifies CASSLELGLAYEQFF.

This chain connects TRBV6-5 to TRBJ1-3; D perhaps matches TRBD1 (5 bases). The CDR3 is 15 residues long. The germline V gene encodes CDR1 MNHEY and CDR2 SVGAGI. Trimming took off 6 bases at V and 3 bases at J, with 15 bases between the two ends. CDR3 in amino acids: CASRNRGWNGNTIYF. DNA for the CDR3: TGTGCCAGCAGGAACCGGGGGTGGAATGGAAACACCATATATTTT.

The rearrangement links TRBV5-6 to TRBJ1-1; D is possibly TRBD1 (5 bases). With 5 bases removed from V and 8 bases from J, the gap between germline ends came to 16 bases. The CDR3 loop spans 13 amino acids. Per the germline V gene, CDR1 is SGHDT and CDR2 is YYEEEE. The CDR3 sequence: CASRSMAGREAFF. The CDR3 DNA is TGTGCCAGCAGATCTATGGCAGGGCGGGAAGCTTTCTTT.

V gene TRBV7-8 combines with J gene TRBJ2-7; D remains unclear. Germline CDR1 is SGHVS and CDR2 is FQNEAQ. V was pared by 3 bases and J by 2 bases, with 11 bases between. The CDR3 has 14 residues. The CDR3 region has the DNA TGTGCCAGCAGCTTGCCCACAGATACCTACGAGCAGTACTTC. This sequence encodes CASSLPTDTYEQYF.

This CDR3 reads CASSFTVAGGSVKETQYF. The CDR3 DNA is TGCGCCAGCAGCTTTACGGTAGCGGGGGGCTCCGTAAAAGAGACCCAGTACTTC. The V call is TRBV5-1, the J call TRBJ2-5; 10 nucleotides match TRBD2. Germline V lookup: CDR1 SGHRS, CDR2 YFSETQ. This CDR3 is 18 amino acids long. V lost 2 bases, J lost 3 bases, and 13 bases stayed unmatched.

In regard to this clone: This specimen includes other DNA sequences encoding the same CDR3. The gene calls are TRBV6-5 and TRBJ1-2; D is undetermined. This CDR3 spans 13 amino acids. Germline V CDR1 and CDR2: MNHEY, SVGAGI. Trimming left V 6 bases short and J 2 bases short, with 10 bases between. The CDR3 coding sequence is TGTGCCAGCAGAGACACGAAGAACTATGGCTACACCTTC. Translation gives CASRDTKNYGYTF.

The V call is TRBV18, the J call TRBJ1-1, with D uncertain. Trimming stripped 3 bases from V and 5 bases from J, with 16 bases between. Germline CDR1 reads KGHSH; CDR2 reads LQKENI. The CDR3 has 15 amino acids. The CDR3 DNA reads TGTGCCAGCTCACCCAACGCCGGAGAGTTGACTGAAGCTTTCTTT. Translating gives CASSPNAGELTEAFF.

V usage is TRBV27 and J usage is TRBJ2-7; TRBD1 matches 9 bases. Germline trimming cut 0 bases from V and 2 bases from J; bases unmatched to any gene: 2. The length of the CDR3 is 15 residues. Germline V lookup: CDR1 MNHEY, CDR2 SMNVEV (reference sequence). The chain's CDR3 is CASSLSGQGPYEQYF. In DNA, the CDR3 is TGTGCCAGCAGTTTATCGGGACAGGGACCCTACGAGCAGTACTTC.

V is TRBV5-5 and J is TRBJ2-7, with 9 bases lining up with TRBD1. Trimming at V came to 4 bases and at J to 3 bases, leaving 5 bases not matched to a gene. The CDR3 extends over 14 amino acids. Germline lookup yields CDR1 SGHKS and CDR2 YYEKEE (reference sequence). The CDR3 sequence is CASSGTGRFYEQYF. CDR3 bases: TGTGCCAGCAGCGGGACAGGGCGATTCTACGAGCAGTACTTC.

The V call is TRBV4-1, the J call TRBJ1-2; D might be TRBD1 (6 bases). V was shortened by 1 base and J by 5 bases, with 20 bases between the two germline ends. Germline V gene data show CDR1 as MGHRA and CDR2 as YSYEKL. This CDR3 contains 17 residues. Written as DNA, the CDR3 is TGCGCCAGCAGCCAAGTAGATAAGTTACAGGGAAAATATGGCTACACCTTC. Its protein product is CASSQVDKLQGKYGYTF.

The CDR3 DNA is TGTGCCAGCTCCGGGAGGGCCGAGAGTGGCTACACCTTC. This translates into CASSGRAESGYTF. This chain joins TRBV18 and TRBJ1-2, with D uncertain. The CDR3 spans 13 residues. Per the germline V gene, CDR1 is KGHSH and CDR2 is LQKENI. Trimming removed 6 bases from V and 7 bases from J, with 15 bases in between.